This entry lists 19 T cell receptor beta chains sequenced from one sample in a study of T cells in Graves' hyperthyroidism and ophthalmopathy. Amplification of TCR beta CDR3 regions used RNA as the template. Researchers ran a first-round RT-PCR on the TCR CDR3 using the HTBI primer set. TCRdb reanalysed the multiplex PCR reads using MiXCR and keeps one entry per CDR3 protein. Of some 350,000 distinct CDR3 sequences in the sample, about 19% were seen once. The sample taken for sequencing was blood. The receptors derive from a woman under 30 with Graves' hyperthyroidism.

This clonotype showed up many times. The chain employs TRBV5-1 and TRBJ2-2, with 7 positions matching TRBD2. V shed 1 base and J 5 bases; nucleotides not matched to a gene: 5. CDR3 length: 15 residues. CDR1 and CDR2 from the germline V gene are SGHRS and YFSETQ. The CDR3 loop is CASSLTTSRTGELFF. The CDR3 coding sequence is TGCGCCAGCAGCTTGACGACTAGCCGGACCGGGGAGCTGTTTTTT.

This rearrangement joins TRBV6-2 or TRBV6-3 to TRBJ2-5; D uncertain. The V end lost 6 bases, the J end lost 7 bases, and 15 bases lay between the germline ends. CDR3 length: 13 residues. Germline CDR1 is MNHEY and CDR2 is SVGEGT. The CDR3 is CASSQLAGVTQYF. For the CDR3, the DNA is TGTGCCAGCAGCCAACTTGCTGGTGTGACCCAGTACTTC.

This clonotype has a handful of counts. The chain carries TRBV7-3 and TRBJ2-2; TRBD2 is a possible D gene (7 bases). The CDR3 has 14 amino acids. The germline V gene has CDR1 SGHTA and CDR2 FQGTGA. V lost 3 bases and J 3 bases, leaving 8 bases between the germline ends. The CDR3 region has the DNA TGTGCCAGCAGCTTGGGGGGGCACACCGGGGAGCTGTTTTTT. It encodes CASSLGGHTGELFF.

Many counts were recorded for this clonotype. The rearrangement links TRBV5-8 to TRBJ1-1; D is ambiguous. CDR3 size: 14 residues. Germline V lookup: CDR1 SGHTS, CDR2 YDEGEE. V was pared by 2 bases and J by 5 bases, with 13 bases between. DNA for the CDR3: TGTGCCAGCAGCTTAGAACGTGGTGGGACTGAAGCTTTCTTT. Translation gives CASSLERGGTEAFF.

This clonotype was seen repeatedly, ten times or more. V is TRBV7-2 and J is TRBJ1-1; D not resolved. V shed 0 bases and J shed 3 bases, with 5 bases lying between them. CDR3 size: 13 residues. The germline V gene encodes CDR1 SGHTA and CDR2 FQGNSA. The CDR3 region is CASSLAGYTEAFF. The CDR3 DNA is TGTGCCAGCAGCTTAGCGGGGTACACTGAAGCTTTCTTT.

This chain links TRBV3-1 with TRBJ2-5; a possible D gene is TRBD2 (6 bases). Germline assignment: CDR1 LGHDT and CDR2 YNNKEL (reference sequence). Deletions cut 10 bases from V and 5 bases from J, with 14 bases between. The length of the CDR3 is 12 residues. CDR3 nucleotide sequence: TGTGCCACCAATGGGGGGATGGAGACCCAGTACTTC. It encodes CATNGGMETQYF.

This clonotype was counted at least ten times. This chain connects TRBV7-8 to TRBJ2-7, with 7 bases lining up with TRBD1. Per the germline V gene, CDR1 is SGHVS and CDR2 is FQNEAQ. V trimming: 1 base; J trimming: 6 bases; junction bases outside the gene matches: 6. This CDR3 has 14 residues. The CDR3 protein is CASSLGGPGGEQYF. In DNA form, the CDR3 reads TGTGCCAGCAGCTTAGGAGGCCCAGGGGGCGAGCAGTACTTC.

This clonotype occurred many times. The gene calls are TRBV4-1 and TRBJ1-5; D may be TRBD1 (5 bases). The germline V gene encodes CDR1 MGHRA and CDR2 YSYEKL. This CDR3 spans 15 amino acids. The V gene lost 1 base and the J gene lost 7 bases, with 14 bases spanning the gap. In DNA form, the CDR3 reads TGCGCCAGCAGCCAAGTACAAGGGGTCGGACAGCCCCAGCATTTT. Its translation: CASSQVQGVGQPQHF.

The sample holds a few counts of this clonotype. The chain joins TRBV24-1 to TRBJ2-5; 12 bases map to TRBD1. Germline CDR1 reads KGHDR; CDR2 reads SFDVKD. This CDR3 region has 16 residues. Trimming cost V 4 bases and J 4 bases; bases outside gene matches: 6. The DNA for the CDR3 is TGTGCCACCAGTGACCCAGGGACAGGGGGCGGAGAGACCCAGTACTTC. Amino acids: CATSDPGTGGGETQYF.

The DNA of the CDR3 is TGCAGTGCTAGAGGGGCCTCGGGCACCGGGGAGCTGTTTTTT. It translates to CSARGASGTGELFF. The chain recombines TRBV20-1 with TRBJ2-2; D gene unclear. The CDR3 runs to 14 residues. Germline V CDR1 and CDR2: DFQATT, SNEGSKA (reference sequence). V lost 1 base and J lost 4, with 10 bases in between.

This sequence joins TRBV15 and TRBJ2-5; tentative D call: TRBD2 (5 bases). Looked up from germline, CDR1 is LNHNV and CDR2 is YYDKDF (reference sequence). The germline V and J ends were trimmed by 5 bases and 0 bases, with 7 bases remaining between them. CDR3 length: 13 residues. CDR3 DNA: TGTGCCACCAGCGGGGAGCACCAAGAGACCCAGTACTTC. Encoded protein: CATSGEHQETQYF. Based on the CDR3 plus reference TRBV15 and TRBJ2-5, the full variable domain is DAMVIQNPRYQVTQFGKPVTLSCSQTLNHNVMYWYQQKSSQAPKLLFHYYDKDFNNEADTPDNFQSRRPNTSFCFLDIRSPGLGDTAMYLCATSGEHQETQYFGPGTRLLVL.

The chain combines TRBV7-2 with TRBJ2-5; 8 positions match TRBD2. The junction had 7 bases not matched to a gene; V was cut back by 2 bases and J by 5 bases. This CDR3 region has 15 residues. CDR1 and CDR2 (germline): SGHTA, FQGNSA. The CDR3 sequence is CASSLPGGSRETQYF. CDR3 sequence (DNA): TGTGCCAGCAGCTTACCGGGAGGGTCACGGGAGACCCAGTACTTC.

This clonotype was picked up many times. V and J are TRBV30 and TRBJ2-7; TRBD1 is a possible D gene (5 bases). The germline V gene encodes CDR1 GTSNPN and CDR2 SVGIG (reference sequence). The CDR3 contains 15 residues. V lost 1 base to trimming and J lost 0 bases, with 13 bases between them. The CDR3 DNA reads TGTGCCTGGAGTGACAGGACGGAGAGCTCCTACGAGCAGTACTTC. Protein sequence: CAWSDRTESSYEQYF.

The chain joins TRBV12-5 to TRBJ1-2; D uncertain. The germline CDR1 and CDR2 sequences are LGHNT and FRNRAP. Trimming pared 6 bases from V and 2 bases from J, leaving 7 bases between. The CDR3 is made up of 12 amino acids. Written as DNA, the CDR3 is TGTGCTAGTGGGCAGGAGAACTATGGCTACACCTTC. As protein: CASGQENYGYTF.

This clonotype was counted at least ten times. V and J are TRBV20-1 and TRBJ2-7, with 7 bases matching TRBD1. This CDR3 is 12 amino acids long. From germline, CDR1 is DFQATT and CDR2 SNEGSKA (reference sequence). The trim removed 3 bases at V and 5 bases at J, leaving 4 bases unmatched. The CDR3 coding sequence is TGCAGTGCTAGTAGACAGGGACACGAGCAGTACTTC. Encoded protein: CSASRQGHEQYF.

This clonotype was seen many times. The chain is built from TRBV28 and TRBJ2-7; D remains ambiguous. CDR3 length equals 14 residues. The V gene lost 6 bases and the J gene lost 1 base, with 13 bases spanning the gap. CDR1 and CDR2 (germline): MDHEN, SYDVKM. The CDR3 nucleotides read TGTGCCAGCAGCCCCGACACGCGTTCCTACGAGCAGTACTTC. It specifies CASSPDTRSYEQYF. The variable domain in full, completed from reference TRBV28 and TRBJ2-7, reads DVKVTQSSRYLVKRTGEKVFLECVQDMDHENMFWYRQDPGLGLRLIYFSYDVKMKEKGDIPEGYSVSREKKERFSLILESASTNQTSMYLCASSPDTRSYEQYFGPGTRLTVT.

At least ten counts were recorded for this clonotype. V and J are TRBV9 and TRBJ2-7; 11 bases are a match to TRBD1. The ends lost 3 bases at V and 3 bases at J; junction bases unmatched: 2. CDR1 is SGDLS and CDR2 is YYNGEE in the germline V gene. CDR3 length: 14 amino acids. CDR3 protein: CASSAGTGGYEQYF. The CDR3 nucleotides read TGTGCCAGCAGCGCCGGGACAGGGGGCTACGAGCAGTACTTC.

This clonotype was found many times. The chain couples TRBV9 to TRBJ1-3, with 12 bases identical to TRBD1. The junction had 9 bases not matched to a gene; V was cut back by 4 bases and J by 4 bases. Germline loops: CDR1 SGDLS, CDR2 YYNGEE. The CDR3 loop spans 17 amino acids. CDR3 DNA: TGTGCCAGCAGCATAGGGACAGGGGGCGCAGTCGGAAACACCATATATTTT. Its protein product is CASSIGTGGAVGNTIYF.

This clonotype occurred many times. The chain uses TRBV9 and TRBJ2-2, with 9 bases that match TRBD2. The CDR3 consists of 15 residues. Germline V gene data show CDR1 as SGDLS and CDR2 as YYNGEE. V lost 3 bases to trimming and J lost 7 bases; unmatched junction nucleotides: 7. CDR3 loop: CASSGGGAGGGELFF. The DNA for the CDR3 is TGTGCCAGCAGCGGCGGGGGGGCCGGTGGCGGGGAGCTGTTTTTT. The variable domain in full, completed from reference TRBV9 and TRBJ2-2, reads DSGVTQTPKHLITATGQRVTLRCSPRSGDLSVYWYQQSLDQGLQFLIQYYNGEERAKGNILERFSAQQFPDLHSELNLSSLELGDSALYFCASSGGGAGGGELFFGEGSRLTVL.